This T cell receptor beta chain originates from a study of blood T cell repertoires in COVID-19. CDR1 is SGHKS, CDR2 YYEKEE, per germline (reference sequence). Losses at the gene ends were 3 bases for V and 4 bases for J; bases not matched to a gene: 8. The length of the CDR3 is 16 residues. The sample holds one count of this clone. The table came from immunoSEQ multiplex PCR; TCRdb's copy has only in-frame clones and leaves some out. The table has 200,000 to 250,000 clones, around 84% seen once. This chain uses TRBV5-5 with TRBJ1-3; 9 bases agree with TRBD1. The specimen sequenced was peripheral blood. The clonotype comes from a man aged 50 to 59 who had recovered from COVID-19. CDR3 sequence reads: CASSWGTGSTGNTIYF. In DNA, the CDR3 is TGTGCCAGCAGCTGGGGGACAGGGAGTACGGGAAACACCATATATTTT.